Below, 29 T cell receptor beta chains from the same sample are listed, as sequenced in a study of CD8+CD57+ T cells in acquired aplastic anemia. Before being chosen for sequencing, patients had shown CD8+CD57+ cell expansion by flow cytometry. The study profiled TCR beta VDJ and CDR3 using genomic DNA as template. TCRdb independently ran MiXCR on the reads; one entry per CDR3 protein. The repertoire consists of more than 200,000 distinct CDR3 sequences, with approximately 51% occurring once and the leading ten covering about 20%. Sequences were obtained from sorted CD4+, CD8+, or CD8+CD57+ T cells (not recorded which) from PBMCs. These TCRs come from a human donor with aplastic anemia.

The table lists this clonotype with a few counts. This chain joins TRBV15 and TRBJ2-7; D is undetermined. V lost 6 bases to trimming and J lost 3 bases, with 12 bases between them. In germline, CDR1 is LNHNV, CDR2 YYDKDF (reference sequence). The CDR3 runs 13 residues. The CDR3 sequence: CATRDGGLYEQYF. The CDR3, as DNA: TGTGCCACCAGAGACGGTGGGCTCTACGAGCAGTACTTC.

The chain links TRBV7-9 to TRBJ1-6; 8 bases match TRBD1. Trimming removed 8 bases from V and 7 bases from J; junction bases left unmatched: 4. The germline gives CDR1 SEHNR, CDR2 FQNEAQ (reference sequence). The CDR3 spans 13 residues. DNA for the CDR3: TGTGCCAGCCGGACAGGGCCAAATTCACCCCTCCACTTT. Translated, it gives CASRTGPNSPLHF.

The V gene is TRBV6-5, the J gene TRBJ1-2; TRBD1 might be the D (5 bases). V was cut by 2 bases and J by 6 bases, with 16 bases left in between. CDR3 length: 15 amino acids. CDR1 is MNHEY, CDR2 SVGAGI, per germline. CDR3 DNA sequence: TGTGCCAGCAGTTACGCTGGGACCGGGGGAAATGGCTACACCTTC. Its translation: CASSYAGTGGNGYTF.

This clonotype was found many times. V and J are TRBV15 and TRBJ1-4; maybe TRBD1 (6 bases). V lost 1 base to trimming and J lost 3 bases, with 15 bases between them. The CDR3 totals 17 residues. The germline gives CDR1 LNHNV, CDR2 YYDKDF (reference sequence). CDR3 nucleotide sequence: TGTGCCACCAGCAGAGGATCCCCTAACAGGGCTAATGAAAAACTGTTTTTT. Protein sequence: CATSRGSPNRANEKLFF.

Turning to this clonotype: The conserved final phenylalanine or tryptophan is absent from the CDR3, which likely points to a read error. It is unclear where the CDR3 begins or ends on the DNA, so no DNA is shown, and the CDR3 is as TCRdb lists it. The chain has TRBV20-1 and TRBJ2-7; the D call of TRBD2 is as the table states it, not checked on the DNA. Germline-derived CDR1 and CDR2 are DFQATT and SNEGSKA (reference sequence). The length of the CDR3 is 11 amino acids, counting both ends. CDR3 protein: CSARGDSGGDT.

V and J are TRBV20-1 and TRBJ2-4; a possible D gene is TRBD1 (6 bases). The CDR3 sequence is 14 residues long. Germline V gives CDR1 DFQATT, CDR2 SNEGSKA (reference sequence). Trimming pared 0 bases from V and 3 bases from J, leaving 9 bases between. CDR3 DNA sequence: TGCAGTGCTAGAGATCCAGGGGACAAAAACATTCAGTACTTC. Translating gives CSARDPGDKNIQYF.

The chain carries TRBV19 and TRBJ1-6; D gene ambiguous. V lost 7 bases, J lost 8 bases, and 15 bases lay in between. CDR1 and CDR2 (germline): LNHDA, SQIVND (reference sequence). The CDR3 is 14 residues long. The CDR3 sequence: CASTPHLWDSPLHF. The CDR3 DNA reads TGTGCCAGTACTCCACATCTATGGGATTCACCCCTCCACTTT.

Only one count was recorded for this clonotype. V and J are TRBV7-9 and TRBJ2-7, with 9 bases that match TRBD1. The junction had 2 bases not matched to a gene; V was cut back by 3 bases and J by 2 bases. The germline V gene encodes CDR1 SEHNR and CDR2 FQNEAQ (reference sequence). The CDR3 consists of 14 residues. CDR3 sequence: CASSFGTGTYEQYF. For the CDR3, the DNA is TGTGCCAGCAGCTTCGGGACAGGGACCTACGAGCAGTACTTC.

With respect to this clonotype: Compared with germline, one end of the junction differs, possibly owing to a read error. The rearrangement links TRBV25-1 to TRBJ2-3; D possibly uses TRBD1 or TRBD2 (6 bases each). The CDR3 runs 12 residues. Per germline, CDR1 MGHDK and CDR2 SYGVNS. CDR3 in amino acids: CASSEWGDTPYF. The CDR3 DNA follows: TGTGCCAGCAGCGAATGGGGGGACACTCCGTATTTT. The full variable domain, in which reference TRBV25-1 and TRBJ2-3 provide the parts outside the CDR3, is EADIYQTPRYLVIGTGKKITLECSQTMGHDKMYWYQQDPGMELHLIHYSYGVNSTEKGDLSSESTVSRIRTEHFPLTLESARPSHTSQYLCASSEWGDTPYFGPGTRLTVL.

Ten or more counts support this clonotype. The genes are TRBV3-1 and TRBJ2-7; no definite D call. Germline loops: CDR1 LGHDT, CDR2 YNNKEL (reference sequence). CDR3 length: 14 amino acids. The V end lost 0 bases, the J end lost 4 bases, and 10 bases lay between the germline ends. The CDR3 loop is CASSQEYSNYEQYF. In DNA form, the CDR3 reads TGTGCCAGCAGCCAAGAGTACAGTAATTACGAGCAGTACTTC.

The V and J genes are TRBV10-3 and TRBJ1-6, with D uncertain. CDR3 length: 12 amino acids. Germline CDR1 reads ENHRY; CDR2 reads SYGVKD. V lost 3 bases to trimming and J lost 13 bases, with 10 bases between them. The CDR3 coding sequence is TGTGCCATCAGTGAACCGTCTCTGCCCCTCCACTTT. It specifies CAISEPSLPLHF.

V is TRBV2 and J is TRBJ1-2, with D tentatively TRBD1 (5 bases). Trimming took off 10 bases at V and 5 bases at J, with 20 bases between the two ends. The CDR3 runs to 14 residues. Germline values: CDR1 SNHLY, CDR2 FYNNEI. The CDR3 nucleotides read TGTGCCATCACACGGGACGCCGCTCGGTATGGCTACACCTTC. It specifies CAITRDAARYGYTF.

This clonotype has ten or more counts. This sequence joins TRBV11-2 and TRBJ2-7; no clear D. In germline, CDR1 is SGHAT, CDR2 FQNNGV. Trimming took off 3 bases at V and 6 bases at J, with 15 bases between the two ends. The CDR3 spans 14 residues. The CDR3 DNA sequence: TGTGCCAGCAGCTTTACCACCCTGACCCCCGAGCAGTACTTC. Its translation is CASSFTTLTPEQYF.

This chain joins TRBV5-1 and TRBJ2-7, with 8 bases aligning to TRBD1. The V gene's germline CDR1 is SGHRS and CDR2 YFSETQ. This CDR3 contains 13 residues. The ends lost 4 bases at V and 4 bases at J; junction bases unmatched: 4. DNA of the CDR3: TGCGCCAGCAGCGACGGACAGGGTTACGAGCAGTACTTC. Encoded protein: CASSDGQGYEQYF.

This chain connects TRBV5-1 to TRBJ2-5, with D perhaps TRBD1 or TRBD2 (5 bases each). Per germline, CDR1 SGHRS and CDR2 YFSETQ. CDR3 length: 14 residues. The V and J ends lost 4 bases and 3 bases respectively, with 13 bases between them. DNA for the CDR3: TGCGCCAGCAGCCAACTAGGGGCAGAAGAGACCCAGTACTTC. Translated, it gives CASSQLGAEETQYF.

In the case of this clonotype: This may come from a read error, since a much larger clone is one base off. The V gene is TRBV2, the J gene TRBJ2-7; 8 bases are a match to TRBD2. Trimming removed 11 bases from V and 4 bases from J; junction bases left unmatched: 10. There are 13 residues in the CDR3. Looked up from germline, CDR1 is SNHLY and CDR2 is FYNNEI. The CDR3 protein is CAGREGGFYEQYF. CDR3 coding DNA: TGTGCCGGCCGGGAGGGGGGATTTTACGAGCAGTACTTC.

This clonotype came up once. The rearrangement uses TRBV24-1 and TRBJ1-2, with D hard to call. The CDR3 is made up of 13 amino acids. Germline values: CDR1 KGHDR, CDR2 SFDVKD. V was clipped by 4 bases and J by 6 bases, with 11 bases between them. The CDR3 protein is CATSDQGRDGYTF. CDR3 coding DNA: TGTGCCACCAGTGACCAAGGACGGGATGGCTACACCTTC.

This clonotype was detected ten times or more. V and J are TRBV6-1 and TRBJ2-7; 7 positions match TRBD1. J was trimmed by 3 bases and V by 3 bases; bases with no gene match: 8. Germline V gives CDR1 MNHNS, CDR2 SASEGT. The CDR3 loop spans 15 amino acids. CDR3 residues: CASSDYLRQGYEQYF. CDR3 nucleotides: TGTGCCAGCAGTGATTACCTGAGACAGGGCTACGAGCAGTACTTC.

This clonotype was counted ten times or more. This rearrangement joins TRBV7-9 to TRBJ2-1; 7 bases map to TRBD2. CDR3 length equals 17 residues. V was pared by 3 bases and J by 6 bases, with 14 bases of the junction left unmatched. Germline V lookup: CDR1 SEHNR, CDR2 FQNEAQ (reference sequence). The DNA of the CDR3 is TGTGCCAGCAGCTTTTCCGCCCGGGGGACTATGCCCAATGAGCAGTTCTTC. Protein product: CASSFSARGTMPNEQFF.

The chain has TRBV5-8 and TRBJ2-7, with 16 bases lining up with TRBD2. CDR1 and CDR2 from the germline V gene are SGHTS and YDEGEE. Losses at the gene ends were 4 bases for V and 3 bases for J; bases not matched to a gene: 4. The CDR3 sequence is 16 residues long. CDR3 amino acids: CASSRGLAGGLYEQYF. The CDR3 DNA follows: TGTGCCAGCAGCCGGGGACTAGCGGGGGGGCTCTACGAGCAGTACTTC.

The sample holds many counts of this clonotype. The chain links TRBV4-1 to TRBJ1-2; tentatively, D is TRBD1 (6 bases). Trimming cost V 0 bases and J 2 bases, with 10 bases left between them. The CDR3 totals 15 residues. Germline CDR1 is MGHRA and CDR2 is YSYEKL. CDR3 bases: TGCGCCAGCAGCCAAGATGGGACACTCAACTATGGCTACACCTTC. Residues: CASSQDGTLNYGYTF.

This clonotype showed up many times. The chain joins TRBV12-3 or TRBV12-4 to TRBJ2-1; TRBD2 matches at 12 bases. After removal of 6 bases from V and 4 bases from J, the junction contained 4 bases not matched to a gene. The CDR3 has 15 residues. The CDR3 region is CASRLAGGPYNEQFF. DNA of the CDR3: TGTGCCAGCAGACTAGCGGGGGGACCGTACAATGAGCAGTTCTTC.

This clonotype was detected many times. The chain links TRBV19 to TRBJ2-2, with 7 bases identical to TRBD1. In germline, CDR1 is LNHDA, CDR2 SQIVND (reference sequence). V lost 9 bases to trimming and J lost 5 bases; unmatched junction nucleotides: 12. CDR3 size: 15 residues. The CDR3: CASQPIRGQTGELFF. The CDR3 DNA reads TGTGCCAGCCAACCTATAAGGGGGCAGACCGGGGAGCTGTTTTTT.

This clonotype was picked up many times. This rearrangement joins TRBV18 to TRBJ1-6, with TRBD1 as a possible D gene (5 bases). The CDR3 has 15 amino acids. Germline V lookup: CDR1 KGHSH, CDR2 LQKENI. V shed 2 bases and J shed 12 bases, with 17 bases lying between them. Here the CDR3 reads CASSPGRGERVPLHF. CDR3 nucleotide sequence: TGTGCCAGCTCACCAGGAAGGGGCGAACGTGTACCCCTCCACTTT. Full variable domain (outside the CDR3, taken from reference TRBV18 and TRBJ1-6): NAGVMQNPRHLVRRRGQEARLRCSPMKGHSHVYWYRQLPEEGLKFMVYLQKENIIDESGMPKERFSAEFPKEGPSILRIQQVVRGDSAAYFCASSPGRGERVPLHFGNGTRLTVT.

The V and J genes are TRBV27 and TRBJ1-5; D perhaps matches TRBD1 (5 bases). Trimming pared 6 bases from V and 3 bases from J, leaving 12 bases between. CDR3 length equals 14 residues. Per the germline V gene, CDR1 is MNHEY and CDR2 is SMNVEV (reference sequence). The CDR3 bases are TGTGCCAGCAGAGTAGCAGGGATCAATCAGCCCCAGCATTTT. Its protein product is CASRVAGINQPQHF.

This clonotype was counted between two and nine times. This chain links TRBV10-3 with TRBJ2-3; no clear D. The CDR3 spans 12 residues. From germline, CDR1 is ENHRY and CDR2 SYGVKD. V was clipped by 3 bases and J by 1 base, with 2 bases between them. The CDR3 is CAISDRTDTQYF. CDR3 bases: TGTGCCATCAGTGACCGCACAGATACGCAGTATTTT.

This clonotype was recorded at least ten times. J is TRBJ2-2 and V is TRBV11-3; no definite D call. Germline CDR1 reads SGHNT; CDR2 reads YENEEA. The CDR3 sequence is 13 residues long. Trimming pared 3 bases from V and 4 bases from J, leaving 6 bases between. CDR3 in amino acids: CASSFRATGELFF. Here the CDR3 DNA reads TGTGCCAGCAGCTTTAGGGCCACCGGGGAGCTGTTTTTT.

This clonotype was counted many times. The chain recombines TRBV3-1 with TRBJ1-2; D unresolved. Germline lookup yields CDR1 LGHDT and CDR2 YNNKEL (reference sequence). The CDR3 consists of 13 residues. The germline V and J ends were trimmed by 4 bases and 2 bases, with 8 bases remaining between them. The chain's CDR3 is CASSLMTNYGYTF. The CDR3 bases are TGTGCCAGCAGCCTGATGACCAACTATGGCTACACCTTC. The whole variable domain, filled in from reference TRBV3-1 and TRBJ1-2, reads DTAVSQTPKYLVTQMGNDKSIKCEQNLGHDTMYWYKQDSKKFLKIMFSYNNKELIINETVPNRFSPKSPDKAHLNLHINSLELGDSAVYFCASSLMTNYGYTFGSGTRLTVV.

This clonotype was observed many times. The junction and the germline gene differ at one end; a read error may be behind it. The gene calls are TRBV5-1 and TRBJ2-7; D gene unclear. The CDR3 runs to 12 residues. Germline CDR1 reads SGHRS; CDR2 reads YFSETQ. In DNA form, the CDR3 reads TGTGCCAGCAGTTTAGTGGTCGGGGAGCAGTACTTC. Its protein is CASSLVVGEQYF.